One and the same sample provided the 10 T cell receptor beta chains below, sequenced in a study of shared clonotypes between healthy human individuals. Profiling relied on immunoSEQ multiplex PCR, and the TCRdb table lists in-frame clones only, not all of them. The sample comprises around 2.1 million clones, about 93% of which are singletons, and over 1.5% rests with the top ten. CD45RO-negative, CCR7-positively selected cells formed the naive CD8 fraction, excluding terminally differentiated effector memory CD45RA+ cells. Material: naive CD8+ T cells from PBMCs. These receptors all come from a man aged 18-30 years in good health. Some clones in this sample may be carry-over from other donors' samples.

The rearrangement links TRBV27 to TRBJ2-7; TRBD1 agrees at 7 bases. V trimming: 2 bases; J trimming: 0 bases; junction bases outside the gene matches: 7. The CDR3 loop spans 16 amino acids. CDR1 MNHEY and CDR2 SMNVEV come from the germline V gene (reference sequence). CDR3 amino acids: CASSLSWGTASYEQYF. CDR3 nucleotide sequence: TGTGCCAGCAGTTTAAGTTGGGGGACAGCCTCCTACGAGCAGTACTTC.

The chain joins TRBV4-3 to TRBJ2-7; the D gene is possibly TRBD2 (6 bases). From germline, CDR1 is LGHNA and CDR2 YSLEER. This CDR3 has 16 residues. The V end was cut by 1 base, the J end by 4 bases, with 17 bases between. The CDR3 protein is CASSQGTGLTIYEQYF. DNA of the CDR3: TGCGCCAGCAGCCAAGGTACGGGACTGACAATATACGAGCAGTACTTC.

On this clone: This sample includes further DNA sequences coding for the same CDR3. Written as DNA, the CDR3 is TGTGCCAGCAGCCCATCGCGGGGACCCTACGAGCAGTACTTC. It specifies CASSPSRGPYEQYF. The chain uses TRBV27 and TRBJ2-7; D is perhaps TRBD2 (6 bases). Between the trimmed V and J ends, which lost 6 bases and 2 bases, there was a span of 14 bases. This CDR3 contains 14 residues. Germline V CDR1 and CDR2: MNHEY, SMNVEV (reference sequence).

This chain uses TRBV29-1 with TRBJ2-3; D is ambiguous. Trimming pared 2 bases from V and 1 base from J, leaving 7 bases between. CDR1 and CDR2 from the germline V gene are SQVTM and ANQGSEA. This CDR3 spans 13 amino acids. This CDR3 is CSVEPAGTDTQYF. Written as DNA, the CDR3 is TGCAGCGTTGAACCCGCCGGCACAGATACGCAGTATTTT.

V and J are TRBV18 and TRBJ1-1; D unresolved. The CDR3 covers 15 residues. V lost 0 bases and J lost 0, with 8 bases in between. Germline CDR1 KGHSH, CDR2 LQKENI. CDR3 amino acids: CASSPPSRMNTEAFF. The CDR3 DNA follows: TGTGCCAGCTCACCACCGAGTCGAATGAACACTGAAGCTTTCTTT.

V is TRBV27 and J is TRBJ2-2, with 11 bases lining up with TRBD2. Germline V gene sequence: CDR1 MNHEY, CDR2 SMNVEV (reference sequence). J gave up 4 bases and V 5 bases, and 6 bases lay outside the gene matches. The CDR3 runs 16 residues. In DNA form, the CDR3 reads TGTGCCAGCAGTGCGACTAGCGGGACGGGCACCGGGGAGCTGTTTTTT. Amino acids: CASSATSGTGTGELFF.

The chain couples TRBV7-2 to TRBJ2-7, with a tentative D call TRBD1 (5 bases). Germline V gene data show CDR1 as SGHTA and CDR2 as FQGNSA. The CDR3 extends over 15 amino acids. The V end was cut by 5 bases, the J end by 0 bases, with 14 bases between. The CDR3 protein is CASSPIWGSSYEQYF. DNA for the CDR3: TGTGCCAGCAGCCCAATCTGGGGCAGCTCCTACGAGCAGTACTTC.

The genes are TRBV18 and TRBJ1-5; the D is unclear. This CDR3 has 13 amino acids. Germline lookup yields CDR1 KGHSH and CDR2 LQKENI. Trimming took off 4 bases at V and 4 bases at J, with 8 bases between the two ends. The CDR3 spells CASSRIKNQPQHF. The CDR3 coding sequence is TGTGCCAGCTCACGCATCAAAAATCAGCCCCAGCATTTT.

This chain joins TRBV11-2 and TRBJ2-6; tentative D call: TRBD2 (5 bases). In germline, CDR1 is SGHAT, CDR2 FQNNGV. The CDR3 spans 15 residues. Trimming removed 6 bases at V and 0 bases at J, with 9 bases between. CDR3 loop: CASRTRASGANVLTF. The CDR3 DNA reads TGTGCCAGCAGGACGAGGGCCTCTGGGGCCAACGTCCTGACTTTC.

The chain uses TRBV2 and TRBJ1-1, with D possibly TRBD1 on 5 matching bases. V shed 10 bases and J shed 5 bases, with 20 bases lying between them. The germline V gene encodes CDR1 SNHLY and CDR2 FYNNEI. This CDR3 contains 14 residues. The CDR3 protein is CATTRGPEFTEAFF. The CDR3 DNA follows: TGTGCCACAACAAGGGGCCCGGAGTTTACTGAAGCTTTCTTT.